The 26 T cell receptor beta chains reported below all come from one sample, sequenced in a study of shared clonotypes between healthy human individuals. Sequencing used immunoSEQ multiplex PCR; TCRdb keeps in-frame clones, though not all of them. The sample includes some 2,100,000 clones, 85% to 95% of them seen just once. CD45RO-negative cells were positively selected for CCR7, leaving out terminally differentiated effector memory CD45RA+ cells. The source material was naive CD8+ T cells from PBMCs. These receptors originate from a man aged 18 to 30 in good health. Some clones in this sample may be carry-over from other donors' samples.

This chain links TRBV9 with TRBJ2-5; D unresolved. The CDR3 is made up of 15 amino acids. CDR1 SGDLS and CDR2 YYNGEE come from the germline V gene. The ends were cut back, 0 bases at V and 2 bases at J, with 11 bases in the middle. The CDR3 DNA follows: TGTGCCAGCAGCGTAGAAGCCAGGTTACAAGAGACCCAGTACTTC. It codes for CASSVEARLQETQYF. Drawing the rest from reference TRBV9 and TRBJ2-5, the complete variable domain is DSGVTQTPKHLITATGQRVTLRCSPRSGDLSVYWYQQSLDQGLQFLIQYYNGEERAKGNILERFSAQQFPDLHSELNLSSLELGDSALYFCASSVEARLQETQYFGPGTRLLVL.

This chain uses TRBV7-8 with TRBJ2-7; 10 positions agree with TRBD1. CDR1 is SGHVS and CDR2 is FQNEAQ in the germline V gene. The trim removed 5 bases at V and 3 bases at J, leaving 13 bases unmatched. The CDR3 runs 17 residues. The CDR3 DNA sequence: TGTGCCAGCAGCCTACCGGACAGGGGGGGAGAGTACTACGAGCAGTACTTC. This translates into CASSLPDRGGEYYEQYF.

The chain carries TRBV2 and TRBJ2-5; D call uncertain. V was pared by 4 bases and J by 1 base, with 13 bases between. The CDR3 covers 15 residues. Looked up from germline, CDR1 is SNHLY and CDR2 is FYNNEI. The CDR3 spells CASSGLGRLQETQYF. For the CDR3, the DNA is TGTGCCAGCAGTGGATTGGGCCGGCTCCAAGAGACCCAGTACTTC.

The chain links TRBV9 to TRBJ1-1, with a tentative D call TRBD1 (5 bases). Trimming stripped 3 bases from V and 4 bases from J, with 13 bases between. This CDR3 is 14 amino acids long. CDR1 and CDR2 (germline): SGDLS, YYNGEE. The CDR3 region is CASSATGHLTEAFF. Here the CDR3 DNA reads TGTGCCAGCAGCGCTACGGGGCATCTCACTGAAGCTTTCTTT.

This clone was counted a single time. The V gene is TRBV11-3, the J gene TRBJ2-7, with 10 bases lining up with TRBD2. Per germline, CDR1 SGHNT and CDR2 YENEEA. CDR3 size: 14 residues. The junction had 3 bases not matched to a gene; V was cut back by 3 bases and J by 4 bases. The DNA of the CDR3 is TGTGCCAGCAGCTTGGCTAGCGGGAGATACGAGCAGTACTTC. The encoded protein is CASSLASGRYEQYF. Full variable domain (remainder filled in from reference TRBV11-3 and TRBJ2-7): EAGVVQSPRYKIIEKKQPVAFWCNPISGHNTLYWYLQNLGQGPELLIRYENEEAVDDSQLPKDRFSAERLKGVDSTLKIQPAELGDSAVYLCASSLASGRYEQYFGPGTRLTVT.

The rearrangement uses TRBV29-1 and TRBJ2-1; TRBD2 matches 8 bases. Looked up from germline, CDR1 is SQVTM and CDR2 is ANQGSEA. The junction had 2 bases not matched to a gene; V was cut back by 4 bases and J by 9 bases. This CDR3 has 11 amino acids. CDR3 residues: CSVGLAGEQFF. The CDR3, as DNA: TGCAGCGTTGGGCTAGCGGGTGAGCAGTTCTTC.

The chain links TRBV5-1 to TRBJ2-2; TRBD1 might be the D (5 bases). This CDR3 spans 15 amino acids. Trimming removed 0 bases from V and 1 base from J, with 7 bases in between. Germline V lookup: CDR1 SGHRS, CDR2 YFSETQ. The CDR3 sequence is CASSLDRLNTGELFF. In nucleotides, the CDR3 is TGCGCCAGCAGCTTGGACAGGCTGAACACCGGGGAGCTGTTTTTT.

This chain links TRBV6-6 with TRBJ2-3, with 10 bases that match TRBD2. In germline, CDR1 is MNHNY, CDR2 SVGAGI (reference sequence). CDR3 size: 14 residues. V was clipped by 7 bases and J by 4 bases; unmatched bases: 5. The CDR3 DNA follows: TGTGCCAGCACCACCAGCGGGAGGGCAGATACGCAGTATTTT. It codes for CASTTSGRADTQYF.

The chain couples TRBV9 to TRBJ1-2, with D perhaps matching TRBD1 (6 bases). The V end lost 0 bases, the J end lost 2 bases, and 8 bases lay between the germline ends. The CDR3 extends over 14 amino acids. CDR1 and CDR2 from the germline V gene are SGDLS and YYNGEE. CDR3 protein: CASSVGDTNYGYTF. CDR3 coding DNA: TGTGCCAGCAGCGTAGGGGACACAAACTATGGCTACACCTTC.

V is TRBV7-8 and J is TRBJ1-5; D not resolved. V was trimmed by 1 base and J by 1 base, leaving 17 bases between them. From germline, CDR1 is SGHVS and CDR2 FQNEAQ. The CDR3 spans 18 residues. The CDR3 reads CASSLGMAWAESNQPQHF. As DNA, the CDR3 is TGTGCCAGCAGCTTAGGGATGGCGTGGGCCGAGAGCAATCAGCCCCAGCATTTT.

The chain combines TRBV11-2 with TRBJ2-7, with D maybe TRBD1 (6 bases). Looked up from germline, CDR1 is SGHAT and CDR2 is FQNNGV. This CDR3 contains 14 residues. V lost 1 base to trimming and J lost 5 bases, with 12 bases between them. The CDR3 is CASSLVGALDEQYF. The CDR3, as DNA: TGTGCCAGCAGCTTAGTGGGGGCCCTGGACGAGCAGTACTTC.

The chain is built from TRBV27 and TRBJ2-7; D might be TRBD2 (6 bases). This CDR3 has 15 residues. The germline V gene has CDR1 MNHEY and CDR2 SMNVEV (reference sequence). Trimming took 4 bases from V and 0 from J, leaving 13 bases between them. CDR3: CASSYTGVSSYEQYF. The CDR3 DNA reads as TGTGCCAGCAGTTATACGGGAGTTTCCTCCTACGAGCAGTACTTC.

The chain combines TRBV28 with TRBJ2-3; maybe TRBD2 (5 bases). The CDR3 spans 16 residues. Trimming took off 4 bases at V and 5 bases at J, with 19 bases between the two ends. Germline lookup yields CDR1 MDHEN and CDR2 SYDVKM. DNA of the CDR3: TGTGCCAGCAGTTCCTCCATATTGGGAGATGAAGATACGCAGTATTTT. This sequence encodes CASSSSILGDEDTQYF.

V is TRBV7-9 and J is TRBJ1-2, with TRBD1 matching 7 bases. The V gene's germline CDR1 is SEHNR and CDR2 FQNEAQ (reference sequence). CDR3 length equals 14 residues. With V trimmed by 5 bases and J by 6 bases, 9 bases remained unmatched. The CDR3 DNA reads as TGTGCCAGCAGCCCTATTTCGGGACAGCATGGCTACACCTTC. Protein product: CASSPISGQHGYTF. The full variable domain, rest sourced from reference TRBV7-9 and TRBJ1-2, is DTGVSQNPRHKITKRGQNVTFRCDPISEHNRLYWYRQTLGQGPEFLTYFQNEAQLEKSRLLSDRFSAERPKGSFSTLEIQRTEQGDSAMYLCASSPISGQHGYTFGSGTRLTVV.

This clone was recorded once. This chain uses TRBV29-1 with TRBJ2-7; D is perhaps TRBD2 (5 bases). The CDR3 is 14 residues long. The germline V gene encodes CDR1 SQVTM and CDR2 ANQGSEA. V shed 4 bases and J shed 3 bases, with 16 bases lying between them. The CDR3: CSVVSLAEVYEQYF. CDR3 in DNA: TGCAGCGTTGTGTCCCTAGCCGAGGTCTACGAGCAGTACTTC.

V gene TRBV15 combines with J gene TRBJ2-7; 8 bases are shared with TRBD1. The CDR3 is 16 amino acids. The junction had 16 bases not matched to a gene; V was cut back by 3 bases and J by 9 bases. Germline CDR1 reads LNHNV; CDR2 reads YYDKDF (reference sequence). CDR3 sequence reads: CATSRQPRGQDPGQYF. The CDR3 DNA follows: TGTGCCACCAGCAGGCAACCCAGGGGACAGGATCCGGGGCAGTACTTC.

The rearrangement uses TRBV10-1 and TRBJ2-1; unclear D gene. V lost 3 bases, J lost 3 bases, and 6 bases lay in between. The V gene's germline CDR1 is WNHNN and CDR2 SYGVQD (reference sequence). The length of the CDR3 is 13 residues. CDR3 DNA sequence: TGCGCCAGCAGTGAAAGGGACTACAATGAGCAGTTCTTC. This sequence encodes CASSERDYNEQFF.

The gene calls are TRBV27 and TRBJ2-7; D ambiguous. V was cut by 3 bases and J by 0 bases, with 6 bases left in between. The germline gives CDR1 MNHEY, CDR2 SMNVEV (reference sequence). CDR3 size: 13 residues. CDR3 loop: CASSFSYSYEQYF. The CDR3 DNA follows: TGTGCCAGCAGTTTTTCTTACTCCTACGAGCAGTACTTC.

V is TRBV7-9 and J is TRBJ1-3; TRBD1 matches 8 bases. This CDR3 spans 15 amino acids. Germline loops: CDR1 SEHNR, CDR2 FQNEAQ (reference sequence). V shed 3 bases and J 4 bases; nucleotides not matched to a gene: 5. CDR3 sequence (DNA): TGTGCCAGCAGCTTCGACAGGGGCCCCGGAAACACCATATATTTT. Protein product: CASSFDRGPGNTIYF.

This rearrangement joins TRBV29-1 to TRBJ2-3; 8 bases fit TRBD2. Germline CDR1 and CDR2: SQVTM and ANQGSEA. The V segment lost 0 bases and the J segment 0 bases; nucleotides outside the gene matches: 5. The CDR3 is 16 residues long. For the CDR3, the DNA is TGCAGCGTTGAAGATCCCTCTAGCGGGAGCACAGATACGCAGTATTTT. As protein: CSVEDPSSGSTDTQYF.

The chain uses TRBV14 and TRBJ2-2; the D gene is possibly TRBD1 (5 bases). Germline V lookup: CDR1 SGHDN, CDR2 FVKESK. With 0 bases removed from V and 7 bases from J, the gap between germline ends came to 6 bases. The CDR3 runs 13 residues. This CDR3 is CASSQDQGGELFF. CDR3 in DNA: TGTGCCAGCAGCCAAGATCAGGGCGGGGAGCTGTTTTTT.

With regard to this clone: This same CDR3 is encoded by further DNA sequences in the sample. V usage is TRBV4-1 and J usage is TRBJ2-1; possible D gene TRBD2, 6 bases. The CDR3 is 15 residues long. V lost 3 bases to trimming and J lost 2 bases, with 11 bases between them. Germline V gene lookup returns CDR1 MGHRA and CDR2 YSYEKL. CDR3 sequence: CASSQDGGAYNEQFF. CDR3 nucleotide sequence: TGCGCCAGCAGCCAGGACGGAGGGGCCTACAATGAGCAGTTCTTC.

CDR3 sequence: CASRVGLEGYTF. Written as DNA, the CDR3 is TGTGCCAGCAGGGTGGGGTTGGAGGGCTACACCTTC. This chain uses TRBV28 with TRBJ1-2; D unresolved. Germline loops: CDR1 MDHEN, CDR2 SYDVKM. This CDR3 is built from 12 residues. Deletions cut 6 bases from V and 8 bases from J, with 13 bases between.

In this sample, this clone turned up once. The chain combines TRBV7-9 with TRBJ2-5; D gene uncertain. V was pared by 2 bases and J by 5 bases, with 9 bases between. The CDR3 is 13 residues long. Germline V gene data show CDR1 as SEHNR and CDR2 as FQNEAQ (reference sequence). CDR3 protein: CASSLSVFETQYF. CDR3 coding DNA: TGTGCCAGCAGCTTATCGGTTTTTGAGACCCAGTACTTC.

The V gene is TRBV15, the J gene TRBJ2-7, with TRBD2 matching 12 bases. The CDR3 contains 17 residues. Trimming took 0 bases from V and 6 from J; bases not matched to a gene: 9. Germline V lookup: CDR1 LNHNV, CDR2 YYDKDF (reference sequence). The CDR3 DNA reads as TGTGCCACCAGCAGAGATCAACCTAGCGGGAGGGTACTCGAGCAGTACTTC. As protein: CATSRDQPSGRVLEQYF.

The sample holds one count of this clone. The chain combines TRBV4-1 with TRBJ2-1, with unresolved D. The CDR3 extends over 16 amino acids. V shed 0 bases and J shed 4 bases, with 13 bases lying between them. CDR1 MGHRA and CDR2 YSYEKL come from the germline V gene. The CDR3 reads CASSQESLKTYNEQFF. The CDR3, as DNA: TGCGCCAGCAGCCAAGAAAGCCTCAAGACGTACAATGAGCAGTTCTTC.